These T cell receptor beta chains were read from a single sample in a study of T cells in Graves' hyperthyroidism and ophthalmopathy. One entry per CDR3 protein, called by TCRdb with MiXCR from the multiplex PCR reads. The sample carries roughly 99,000 distinct CDR3 sequences, 15% to 20% recorded once. Sequencing was performed on blood. These receptors were taken from a woman in her forties or fifties with Graves' hyperthyroidism. Both conserved end residues are part of each CDR3. D genes are given only for firm matches. Rows give clone size only sometimes, using once, few, many, or a class for an expanded clone.

clone size,D gene,CDR3 length,V gene,J gene,CDR3 DNA,CDR3 protein
many,.,16,TRBV7-2,TRBJ2-1,TGTGCCAGCAGCCCCCGGACTCCCAGCTCCTACAATGAGCAGTTCTTC,CASSPRTPSSYNEQFF
many,.,16,TRBV11-2,TRBJ1-6,TGTGCCAGCAGCTTAGATGCGGGTAGAAGGGGGTCACCCCTCCACTTT,CASSLDAGRRGSPLHF
many,TRBD2,15,TRBV29-1,TRBJ2-1,TGCAGCGTTGAAGATATAGCGGGAGTTCAAAATGAGCAGTTCTTC,CSVEDIAGVQNEQFF
many,.,16,TRBV7-9,TRBJ1-3,TGTGCCAGCAGCTTAGTAGCCACAATAAGTGGGAACACCATATATTTT,CASSLVATISGNTIYF
.,TRBD1,14,TRBV7-9,TRBJ1-1,TGTGCCAGCAGGAAAACAGGGGAGAACACTGAAGCTTTCTTT,CASRKTGENTEAFF
.,.,14,TRBV5-6,TRBJ2-3,TGTGCCAGCAGCTTCGACAGATCTACAGATACGCAGTATTTT,CASSFDRSTDTQYF
few,TRBD2,13,TRBV19,TRBJ2-2,TGTGCCAGTAGACGGGAGGGCACCGGGGAGCTGTTTTTT,CASRREGTGELFF
many,TRBD2,16,TRBV7-9,TRBJ2-2,TGTGCCAGCAGCACTCAACTAGCGGCGAACACCGGGGAGCTGTTTTTT,CASSTQLAANTGELFF
many,TRBD1,15,TRBV9,TRBJ1-2,TGTGCCAGCAGCTCGACAGGGGCCGTCTATGGTGGCTACACCTTC,CASSSTGAVYGGYTF
many,.,14,TRBV7-9,TRBJ2-1,TGTGCCAGCAGCTCCAGAAGCTACTACAATGAGCAGTTCTTC,CASSSRSYYNEQFF
many,.,16,TRBV12-3/TRBV12-4,TRBJ1-6,TGTGCCAGCAGTTTCCACCCTGGGGGCTCTGGATCACCCCTCCACTTT,CASSFHPGGSGSPLHF
many,.,14,TRBV7-9,TRBJ1-4,TGTGCCAGCAGCTTTAGGCCGGCTAATGAAAAACTGTTTTTT,CASSFRPANEKLFF
.,.,13,TRBV12-3/TRBV12-4,TRBJ2-5,TGTGCCAGCAGGGTGACTCCCCAAGAGACCCAGTACTTC,CASRVTPQETQYF
many,.,14,TRBV30,TRBJ2-1,TGTGCCTGGAGTGGGGGAGGAGGGGTCAATGAGCAGTTCTTC,CAWSGGGGVNEQFF
.,TRBD2,18,TRBV7-3,TRBJ2-2,TGTGCCAGCAGCTTAAACGGCGGGACTAGAGTGAACACCGGGGAGCTGTTTTTT,CASSLNGGTRVNTGELFF
.,TRBD1,14,TRBV7-2,TRBJ1-1,TGTGCCAGCAGTGGACAGGGGATCAACACTGAAGCTTTCTTT,CASSGQGINTEAFF
many,TRBD2,12,TRBV20-1,TRBJ2-7,TGCAGTGCTAGAACTAGCGGAAACGAGCAGTACTTC,CSARTSGNEQYF
many,TRBD2,13,TRBV6-1,TRBJ2-7,TGTGCCAGTAGGCGGGAGGGCTCCTACGAGCAGTACTTC,CASRREGSYEQYF
many,TRBD2,13,TRBV20-1,TRBJ2-1,TGCAGCCCCGCGGGAGGCGGGAGGAATGAGCAGTTCTTC,CSPAGGGRNEQFF
many,TRBD2,15,TRBV7-2,TRBJ2-1,TGTGCCAGCAGCCCCAGCCCACTAGCGGGGGGGGTTGAGTTCTTC,CASSPSPLAGGVEFF
.,.,13,TRBV7-6,TRBJ2-6,TGTGCCAGCAGCCAGACTGGGGCCAACGTCCTGACTTTC,CASSQTGANVLTF
many,TRBD2,15,TRBV3-1,TRBJ2-7,TGTGCCAGCAGCCTCAGGACTAGCGGCTACTACGAGCAGTACTTC,CASSLRTSGYYEQYF
many,TRBD1,12,TRBV4-1,TRBJ2-1,TGCGCCAGCCGCAGGGGGAGCAATGAGCAGTTCTTC,CASRRGSNEQFF
.,TRBD2,15,TRBV7-2,TRBJ2-3,TGTGCCAGCAGCGGTAGCGGGACCCTCACAGATACGCAGTATTTT,CASSGSGTLTDTQYF
few,.,15,TRBV15,TRBJ2-1,TGTGCCACCAGCAGAGACTCCAGGGACTACAATGAGCAGTTCTTC,CATSRDSRDYNEQFF
many,TRBD2,16,TRBV3-1,TRBJ2-5,TGTGCCAGCAGCCAAGGGCCCAGCGGGGGGCGTAAGACCCAGTACTTC,CASSQGPSGGRKTQYF
.,.,12,TRBV6-5,TRBJ2-5,TGTGCCAGCAGTTACCAGAAAGAGACCCAGTACTTC,CASSYQKETQYF
many,TRBD2,15,TRBV11-2,TRBJ2-1,TGTGCCAGCAGCCCCAGCGGGAGATTATACAATGAGCAGTTCTTC,CASSPSGRLYNEQFF
many,.,14,TRBV11-2,TRBJ2-2,TGTGCCAGCAGCAGTTCAGGGGTGACCGGGGAGCTGTTTTTT,CASSSSGVTGELFF
few,.,13,TRBV12-3/TRBV12-4,TRBJ1-5,TGTGCCAGCAGTATAGAAGCGGGCGAAGCCCAGCATTTT,CASSIEAGEAQHF
many,.,14,TRBV5-1,TRBJ2-7,TGCGCCAGCAGCTTGGTTCTAGGCTCCTACGAGCAGTACTTC,CASSLVLGSYEQYF
many,.,15,TRBV7-9,TRBJ2-3,TGTGCCAGCAGCTTATTCCTAGTAGCCAGTGATACGCAGTATTTT,CASSLFLVASDTQYF
.,.,15,TRBV6-2/TRBV6-3,TRBJ2-1,TGTGCCAGCAGTGGGCGAGGGTTTGACTACAATGAGCAGTTCTTC,CASSGRGFDYNEQFF
once,.,13,TRBV11-3,TRBJ2-3,TGTGCCAGCAGCTCTGGGGAGACAGATACGCAGTATTTT,CASSSGETDTQYF
.,.,14,TRBV28,TRBJ2-3,TGTGCCAGCAGTTTAACGGGCAACACAGATACGCAGTATTTT,CASSLTGNTDTQYF
.,.,14,TRBV12-3/TRBV12-4,TRBJ2-2,TGTGCCAGCACCATGGGCCTCGGATCCGGGGAGCTGTTTTTT,CASTMGLGSGELFF
many,.,13,TRBV30,TRBJ1-1,TGTGCCTGGAGTGAAAACATGAACACTGAAGCTTTCTTT,CAWSENMNTEAFF
.,.,15,TRBV4-1,TRBJ1-3,TGCGCCAGCAGCCAAGCCGGGGGGTTTGGAAACACCATATATTTT,CASSQAGGFGNTIYF
many,TRBD2,16,TRBV20-1,TRBJ2-1,TGCAGTGCCCCCCTTACCGGGACTAGCGGGAGAAATGAGCAGTTCTTC,CSAPLTGTSGRNEQFF
many,.,16,TRBV30,TRBJ1-5,TGTGCCTGGAGTGGGCTTCTGGGAGGGAAGGATCAGCCCCAGCATTTT,CAWSGLLGGKDQPQHF
many,.,15,TRBV7-2,TRBJ1-1,TGTGCCAGCAGCTTAGTTGGGGGGTTGAACACTGAAGCTTTCTTT,CASSLVGGLNTEAFF
many,.,14,TRBV28,TRBJ2-4,TGTGCCAGCAGTTTTCTAATCGGGGAAGGGGTTCAGTACTTC,CASSFLIGEGVQYF
.,.,14,TRBV11-2,TRBJ2-4,TGTGCCAGCAGCTTAGCCGGGAGATGGAACATTCAGTACTTC,CASSLAGRWNIQYF
many,TRBD2,14,TRBV7-2,TRBJ2-3,TGTGCCAGCAGCCTAAGCGGGGCCTCAGATACGCAGTATTTT,CASSLSGASDTQYF
many,.,14,TRBV24-1,TRBJ2-3,TGTGCCACCAGTGATCCAGACAGCACAGATACGCAGTATTTT,CATSDPDSTDTQYF
few,TRBD1,13,TRBV11-2,TRBJ2-7,TGTGCCAGCAGCTTGGGACAGGGGAATCAGCAGTACTTC,CASSLGQGNQQYF
many,.,11,TRBV7-8,TRBJ2-7,TGTGCCAGCAGCTTAGGGGGAGAGCTGTACTTC,CASSLGGELYF
many,.,13,TRBV2,TRBJ2-3,TGTGCCAGCAGCGGCACGTACCCAGATACGCAGTATTTT,CASSGTYPDTQYF
many,TRBD1,16,TRBV28,TRBJ2-1,TGTGCCAGCAGACTAACCGGGACAGGGTCCTACAATGAGCAGTTCTTC,CASRLTGTGSYNEQFF
many,.,14,TRBV18,TRBJ2-7,TGTGCCAGCTCACAAAGCGGACCCTCCTACGAGCAGTACTTC,CASSQSGPSYEQYF
many,TRBD2,17,TRBV5-1,TRBJ2-1,TGCGCCAGCAGCTCCTTGCCTGGCGCGGGAGGGCCGGTTGAGCAGTTCTTC,CASSSLPGAGGPVEQFF
few,.,19,TRBV7-2,TRBJ2-6,TGTGCCAGCGTGATATGGGCTAGCGCTTTATCATCTGGGGCCAACGTCCTGACTTTC,CASVIWASALSSGANVLTF
many,.,14,TRBV5-1,TRBJ1-2,TGCGCCAGCAGCTTGACAGGCGACAACTATGGCTACACCTTC,CASSLTGDNYGYTF